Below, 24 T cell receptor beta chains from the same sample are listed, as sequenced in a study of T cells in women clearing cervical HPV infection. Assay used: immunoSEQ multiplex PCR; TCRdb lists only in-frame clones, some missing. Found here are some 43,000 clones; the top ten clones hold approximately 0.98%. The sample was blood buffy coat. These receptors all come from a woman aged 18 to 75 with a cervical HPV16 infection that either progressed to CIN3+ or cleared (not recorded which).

The CDR3 protein is CASSPVADRGRTEAFF. The CDR3 DNA, read in part, is TGTGCCAGCTCACCCGTGGCGGACAGGGGGCGAACTGAA. V is TRBV18 and J is TRBJ1-1, with TRBD1 identical over 11 bases. The read comes to an end 3 residues before the CDR3 does, leaving the germline J gene to fill in the end. J lost 5 bases, V lost 3 bases, and 8 bases had no gene match. Germline CDR1 KGHSH, CDR2 LQKENI. The CDR3 consists of 16 residues.

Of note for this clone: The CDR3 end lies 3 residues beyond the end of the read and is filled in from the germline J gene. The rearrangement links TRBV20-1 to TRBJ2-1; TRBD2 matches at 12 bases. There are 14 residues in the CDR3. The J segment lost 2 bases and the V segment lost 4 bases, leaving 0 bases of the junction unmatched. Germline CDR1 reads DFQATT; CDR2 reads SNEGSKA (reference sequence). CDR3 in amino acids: CSATSGGAYNEQFF. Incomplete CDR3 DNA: TGCAGTGCTACTAGCGGGGGGGCCTACAATGAG.

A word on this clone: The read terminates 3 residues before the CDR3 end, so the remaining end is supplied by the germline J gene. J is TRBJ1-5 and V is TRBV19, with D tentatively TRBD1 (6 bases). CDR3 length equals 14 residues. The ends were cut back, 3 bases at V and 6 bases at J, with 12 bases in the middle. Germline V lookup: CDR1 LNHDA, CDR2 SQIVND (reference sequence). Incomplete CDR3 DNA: TGTGCCAGTAGTATGAGACAGGAAGGTCAGCCC. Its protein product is CASSMRQEGQP. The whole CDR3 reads CASSMRQEGQPQHF. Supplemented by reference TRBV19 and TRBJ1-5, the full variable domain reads DGGITQSPKYLFRKEGQNVTLSCEQNLNHDAMYWYRQDPGQGLRLIYYSQIVNDFQKGDIAEGYSVSREKKESFPLTVTSAQKNPTAFYLCASSMRQEGQPQHFGDGTRLSIL.

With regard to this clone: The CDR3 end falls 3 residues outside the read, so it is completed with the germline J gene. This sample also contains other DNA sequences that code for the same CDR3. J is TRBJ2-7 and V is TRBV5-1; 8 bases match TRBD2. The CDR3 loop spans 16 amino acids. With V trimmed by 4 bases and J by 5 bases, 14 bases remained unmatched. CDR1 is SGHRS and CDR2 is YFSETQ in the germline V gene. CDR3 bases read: TGCGCCAGCAGCGGGGGATCAAGGACTAGCATTCACGAG. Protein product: CASSGGSRTSIHE. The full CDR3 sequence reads CASSGGSRTSIHEQYF.

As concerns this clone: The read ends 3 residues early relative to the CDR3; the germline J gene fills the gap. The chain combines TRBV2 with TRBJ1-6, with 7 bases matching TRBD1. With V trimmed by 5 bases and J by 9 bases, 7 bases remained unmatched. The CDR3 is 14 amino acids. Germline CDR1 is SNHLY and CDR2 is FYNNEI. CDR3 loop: CASSSTGTPSPLHF. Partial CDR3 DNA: TGTGCCAGCAGTTCGACAGGGACCCCTTCACCC.

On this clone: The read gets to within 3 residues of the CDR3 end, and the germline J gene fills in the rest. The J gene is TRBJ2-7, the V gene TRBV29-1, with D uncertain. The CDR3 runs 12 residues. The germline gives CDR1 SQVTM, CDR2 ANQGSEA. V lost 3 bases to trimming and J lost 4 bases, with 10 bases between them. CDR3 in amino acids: CSVESGGYEQYF. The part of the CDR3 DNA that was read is TGCAGCGTTGAGAGTGGCGGATACGAG.

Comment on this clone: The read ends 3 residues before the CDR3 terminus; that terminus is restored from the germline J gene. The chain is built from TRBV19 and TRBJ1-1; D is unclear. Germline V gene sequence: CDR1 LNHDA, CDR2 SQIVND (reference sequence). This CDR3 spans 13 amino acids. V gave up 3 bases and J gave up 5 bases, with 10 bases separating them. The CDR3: CASSITLETEAFF. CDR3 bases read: TGTGCCAGTAGTATTACGTTAGAGACTGAA.

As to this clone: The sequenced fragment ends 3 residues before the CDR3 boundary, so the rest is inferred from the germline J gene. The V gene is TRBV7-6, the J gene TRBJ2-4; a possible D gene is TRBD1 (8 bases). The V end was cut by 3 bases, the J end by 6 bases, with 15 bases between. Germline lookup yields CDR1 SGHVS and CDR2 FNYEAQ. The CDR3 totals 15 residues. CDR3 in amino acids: CASSLGQAGVNIQYF. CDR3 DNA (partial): TGTGCCAGCAGCTTGGGACAGGCGGGGGTAAACATT.

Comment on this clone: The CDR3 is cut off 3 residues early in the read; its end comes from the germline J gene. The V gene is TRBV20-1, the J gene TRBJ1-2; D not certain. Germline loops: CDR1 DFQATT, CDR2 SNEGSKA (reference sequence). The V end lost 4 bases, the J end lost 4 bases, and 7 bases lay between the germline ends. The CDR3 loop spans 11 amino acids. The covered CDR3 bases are TGCAGTGCTACAGGAGTCTATGGC. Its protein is CSATGVYG. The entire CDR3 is CSATGVYGYTF.

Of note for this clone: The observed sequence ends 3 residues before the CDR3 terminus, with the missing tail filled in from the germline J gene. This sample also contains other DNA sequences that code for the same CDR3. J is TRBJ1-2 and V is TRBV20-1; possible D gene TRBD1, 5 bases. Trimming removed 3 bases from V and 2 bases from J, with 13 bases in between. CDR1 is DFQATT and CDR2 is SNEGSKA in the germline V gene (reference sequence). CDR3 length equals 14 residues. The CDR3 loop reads CSASPFRGNYGYTF. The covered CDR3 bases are TGCAGTGCTAGCCCATTTCGGGGGAACTATGGC.

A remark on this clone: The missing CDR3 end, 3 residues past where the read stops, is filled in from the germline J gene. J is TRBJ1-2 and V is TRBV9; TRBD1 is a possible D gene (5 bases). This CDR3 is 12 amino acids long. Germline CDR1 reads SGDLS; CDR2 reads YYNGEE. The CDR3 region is CASSELRVGYTF. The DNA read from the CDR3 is TGTGCCAGCAGTGAGCTCAGGGTCGGC.

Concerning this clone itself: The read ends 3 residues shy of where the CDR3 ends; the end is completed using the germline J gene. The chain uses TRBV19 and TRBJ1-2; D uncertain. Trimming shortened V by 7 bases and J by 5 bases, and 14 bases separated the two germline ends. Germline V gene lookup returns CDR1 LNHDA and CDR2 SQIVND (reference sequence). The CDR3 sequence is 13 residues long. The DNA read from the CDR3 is TGTGCCAGTATGGGATCGGGGAATTATGGC. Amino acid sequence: CASMGSGNYG. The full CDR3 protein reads CASMGSGNYGYTF.

CDR3 bases read: TGTGCCAGCAGCCAAGTTACGGGGGTGGGTGATACG. Amino acid sequence: CASSQVTGVGDT. The full CDR3 reads CASSQVTGVGDTQYF. The chain couples TRBV3-1 (or the pseudogene TRBV3-2) to TRBJ2-3; TRBD2 might be the D (6 bases). The read ends 3 residues early relative to the CDR3; the germline J gene fills the gap. The V end lost 1 base, the J end lost 6 bases, and 14 bases lay between the germline ends. CDR3 length: 15 residues. Germline CDR1 reads LGHDT; CDR2 reads YNNKEL (reference sequence).

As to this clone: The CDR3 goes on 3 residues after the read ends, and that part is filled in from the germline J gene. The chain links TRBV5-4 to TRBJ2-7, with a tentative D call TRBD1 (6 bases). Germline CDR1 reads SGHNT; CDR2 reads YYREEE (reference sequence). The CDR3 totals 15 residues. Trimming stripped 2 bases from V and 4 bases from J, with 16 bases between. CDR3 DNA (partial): TGTGCCAGCAGCTTCGGGCCAACAGGGCCTTACGAG. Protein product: CASSFGPTGPYE. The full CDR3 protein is CASSFGPTGPYEQYF.

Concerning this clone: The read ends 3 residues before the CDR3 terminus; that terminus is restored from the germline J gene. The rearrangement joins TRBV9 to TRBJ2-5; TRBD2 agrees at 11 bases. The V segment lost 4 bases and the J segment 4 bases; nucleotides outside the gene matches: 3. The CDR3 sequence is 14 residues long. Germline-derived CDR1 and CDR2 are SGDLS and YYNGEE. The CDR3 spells CASSQGLAGETQYF. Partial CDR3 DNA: TGTGCCAGCAGCCAAGGACTAGCGGGAGAGACC.

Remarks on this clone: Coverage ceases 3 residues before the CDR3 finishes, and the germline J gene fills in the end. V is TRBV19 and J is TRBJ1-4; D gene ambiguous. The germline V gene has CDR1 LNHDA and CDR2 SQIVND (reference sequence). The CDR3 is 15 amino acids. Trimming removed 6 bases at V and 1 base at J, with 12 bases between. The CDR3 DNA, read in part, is TGTGCCAGTAGAAGGTTAACAGAAACTAATGAAAAA. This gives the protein CASRRLTETNEK. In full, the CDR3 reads CASRRLTETNEKLFF.

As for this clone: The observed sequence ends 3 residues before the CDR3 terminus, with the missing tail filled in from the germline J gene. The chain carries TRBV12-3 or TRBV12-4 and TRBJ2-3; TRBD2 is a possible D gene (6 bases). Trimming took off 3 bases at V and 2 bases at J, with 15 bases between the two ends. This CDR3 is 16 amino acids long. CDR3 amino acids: CASSFLAGPFTDTQYF. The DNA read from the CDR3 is TGTGCCAGCAGTTTTCTGGCGGGGCCGTTCACAGATACG.

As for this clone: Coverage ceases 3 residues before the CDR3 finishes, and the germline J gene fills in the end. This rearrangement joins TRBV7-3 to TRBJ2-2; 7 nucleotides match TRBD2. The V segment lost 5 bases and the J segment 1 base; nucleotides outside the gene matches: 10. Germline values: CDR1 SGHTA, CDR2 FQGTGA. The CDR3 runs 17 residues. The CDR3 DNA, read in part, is TGTGCCAGCAGCGCCGGTGTTGGGGGGGGGAACACCGGGGAG. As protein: CASSAGVGGGNTGE. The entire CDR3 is CASSAGVGGGNTGELFF.

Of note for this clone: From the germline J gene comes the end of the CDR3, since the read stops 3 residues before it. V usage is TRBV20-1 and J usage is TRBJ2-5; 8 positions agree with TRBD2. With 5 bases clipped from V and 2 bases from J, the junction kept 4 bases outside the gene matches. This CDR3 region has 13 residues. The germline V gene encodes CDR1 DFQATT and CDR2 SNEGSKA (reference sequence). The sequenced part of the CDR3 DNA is TGCAGTGCTGCTATAGCGGGGCAAGAGACC. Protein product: CSAAIAGQET. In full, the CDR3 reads CSAAIAGQETQYF.

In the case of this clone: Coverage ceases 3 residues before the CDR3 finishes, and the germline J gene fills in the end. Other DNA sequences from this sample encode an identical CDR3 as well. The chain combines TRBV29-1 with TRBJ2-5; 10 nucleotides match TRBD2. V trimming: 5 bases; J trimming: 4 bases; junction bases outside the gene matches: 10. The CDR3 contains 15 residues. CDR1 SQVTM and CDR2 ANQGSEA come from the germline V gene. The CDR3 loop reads CSVFQQRGGPETQYF. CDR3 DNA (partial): TGCAGCGTTTTCCAACAGCGGGGGGGCCCAGAGACC.

The CDR3 sequence is CASSLGDRGETQYF. CDR3 DNA (partial): TGCGCCAGCAGCTTGGGCGACAGGGGAGAGACC. The chain uses TRBV5-1 and TRBJ2-5; TRBD1 agrees at 8 bases. The read gets to within 3 residues of the CDR3 end, and the germline J gene fills in the rest. The CDR3 covers 14 residues. From germline, CDR1 is SGHRS and CDR2 YFSETQ. J lost 4 bases, V lost 0 bases, and 2 bases had no gene match.

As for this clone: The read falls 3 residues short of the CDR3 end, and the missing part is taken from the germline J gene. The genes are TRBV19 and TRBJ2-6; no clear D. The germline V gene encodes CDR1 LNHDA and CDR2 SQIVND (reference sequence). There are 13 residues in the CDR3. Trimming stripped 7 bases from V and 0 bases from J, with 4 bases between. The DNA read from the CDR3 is TGTGCCAGTACAATCTCTGGGGCCAACGTC. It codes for CASTISGANV. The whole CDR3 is CASTISGANVLTF.

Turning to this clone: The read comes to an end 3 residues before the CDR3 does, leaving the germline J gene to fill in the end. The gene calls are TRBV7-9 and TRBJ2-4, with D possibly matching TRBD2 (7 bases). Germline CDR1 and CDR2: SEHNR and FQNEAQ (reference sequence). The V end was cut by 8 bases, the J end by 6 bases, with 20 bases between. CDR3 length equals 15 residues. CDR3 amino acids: CASGSRGGGGNIQYF. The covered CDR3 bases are TGTGCCAGCGGATCACGAGGGGGGGGAGGAAACATT.

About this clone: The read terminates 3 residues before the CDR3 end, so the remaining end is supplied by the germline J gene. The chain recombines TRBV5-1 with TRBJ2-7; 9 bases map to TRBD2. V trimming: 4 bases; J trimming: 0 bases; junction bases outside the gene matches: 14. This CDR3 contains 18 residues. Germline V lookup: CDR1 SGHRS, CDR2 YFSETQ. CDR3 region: CASSPRTSGYRLSYEQYF. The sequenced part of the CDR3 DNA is TGCGCCAGCAGCCCACGAACTAGCGGGTACAGGCTCTCCTACGAG. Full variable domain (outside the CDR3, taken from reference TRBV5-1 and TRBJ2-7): KAGVTQTPRYLIKTRGQQVTLSCSPISGHRSVSWYQQTPGQGLQFLFEYFSETQRNKGNFPGRFSGRQFSNSRSEMNVSTLELGDSALYLCASSPRTSGYRLSYEQYFGPGTRLTVT.